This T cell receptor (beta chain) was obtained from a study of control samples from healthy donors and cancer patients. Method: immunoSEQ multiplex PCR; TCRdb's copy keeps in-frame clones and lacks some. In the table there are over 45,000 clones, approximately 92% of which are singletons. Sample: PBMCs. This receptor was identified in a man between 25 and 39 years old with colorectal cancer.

DNA for the CDR3: TGTGCCAGCAGCCCAATGTCCGGCGGACTATCGGACGAGCAGTACTTC. Its protein is CASSPMSGGLSDEQYF. This chain joins TRBV11-2 and TRBJ2-7, with D perhaps TRBD2 (6 bases). The V gene's germline CDR1 is SGHAT and CDR2 FQNNGV. V lost 5 bases and J lost 5, with 22 bases in between. CDR3 length equals 16 residues.